In this sample, the clone carrying this TCR beta chain turned up a few times. What it recognizes is unknown. This sample was taken from a study of response to subunit inactivated influenza vaccine. General study results and limits: Few new T cells, the authors suggested, are recruited by each seasonal influenza vaccination.

CDR3 length: 16 residues. The V end lost 1 base, the J end lost 3 bases, and 13 bases lay between the germline ends. Germline V gene sequence: CDR1 MDHEN, CDR2 SYDVKM. MiXCR, run by TCRdb on the RT-PCR reads, gives a single entry per CDR3 protein. The table shows about 310,000 distinct CDR3 sequences, with 21% occurring only once. V usage is TRBV28 and J usage is TRBJ1-5; the D gene is possibly TRBD1 (6 bases). The sample consisted of PBMCs from blood, taken 21 months after vaccination. The receptor was derived from a man aged 45-69 years who received an inactivated influenza vaccine. Here the CDR3 DNA reads TGTGCCAGCAGTTTATATCGGGGGCAGATCAATCAGCCCCAGCATTTT. It is translated as CASSLYRGQINQPQHF.